A single sample gave rise to the 23 T cell receptor beta chains below, sequenced in a study of control samples from healthy donors and cancer patients. Data came from immunoSEQ multiplex PCR; TCRdb stores just in-frame clones and leaves some out. The sample has 130,000 or so clones, 89% seen once; the top ten hold approximately 8%. Specimen: PBMCs. All receptors come from a man aged 50-59 years with head and neck cancer.

The chain joins TRBV5-6 to TRBJ2-3, with 7 positions matching TRBD2. The CDR3 covers 13 residues. Trimming took 3 bases from V and 3 from J; bases not matched to a gene: 1. Germline-derived CDR1 and CDR2 are SGHDT and YYEEEE. CDR3 loop: CASSSRGTDTQYF. CDR3 coding DNA: TGTGCCAGCAGCTCGCGGGGGACAGATACGCAGTATTTT. Complete variable domain (other parts from reference TRBV5-6 and TRBJ2-3): DAGVTQSPTHLIKTRGQQVTLRCSPKSGHDTVSWYQQALGQGPQFIFQYYEEEERQRGNFPDRFSGHQFPNYSSELNVNALLLGDSALYLCASSSRGTDTQYFGPGTRLTVL.

V and J are TRBV19 and TRBJ2-2, with 10 bases aligning to TRBD1. Germline assignment: CDR1 LNHDA and CDR2 SQIVND (reference sequence). The CDR3 contains 15 residues. The V and J ends lost 3 bases and 5 bases, in that order; junction bases with no gene match: 3. CDR3 in amino acids: CASSIGTGVTGELFF. CDR3 DNA sequence: TGTGCCAGTAGTATCGGGACAGGGGTAACCGGGGAGCTGTTTTTT.

This chain connects TRBV10-2 to TRBJ2-2; no clear D. Germline assignment: CDR1 WSHSY and CDR2 SAAADI. The CDR3 is 15 amino acids. Trimming removed 4 bases at V and 5 bases at J, with 14 bases between. CDR3 residues: CASSGTLGVTGELFF. CDR3 nucleotides: TGCGCCAGCAGTGGGACCCTTGGGGTAACCGGGGAGCTGTTTTTT.

This chain joins TRBV3-1 (or the pseudogene TRBV3-2) and TRBJ2-5, with D hard to call. V lost 2 bases, J lost 4 bases, and 11 bases lay in between. The CDR3 has 14 amino acids. CDR1 is LGHDT, CDR2 YNNKEL, per germline (reference sequence). The CDR3 DNA is TGTGCCAGCAGCCAATATTCTGCCCCAGAGACCCAGTACTTC. This translates into CASSQYSAPETQYF.

J is TRBJ2-1 and V is TRBV11-3; possibly TRBD1 or TRBD2 for D (7 bases each). With 3 bases removed from V and 8 bases from J, the gap between germline ends came to 17 bases. From germline, CDR1 is SGHNT and CDR2 YENEEA. CDR3 length equals 15 residues. The CDR3 nucleotides are TGTGCCAGCAGCTTGGGAGGGGGCCATACGGATGAGCAGTTCTTC. Translated, it gives CASSLGGGHTDEQFF.

The V call is TRBV28, the J call TRBJ1-4; 7 bases agree with TRBD1. Germline CDR1 reads MDHEN; CDR2 reads SYDVKM. Losses at the gene ends were 3 bases for V and 4 bases for J; bases not matched to a gene: 8. This CDR3 is 16 amino acids long. CDR3 region: CASSFRDRGNNEKLFF. The DNA for the CDR3 is TGTGCCAGCAGTTTTCGGGACAGAGGGAATAATGAAAAACTGTTTTTT.

CDR3 DNA: TGTGCCAGCGACAGGGGGCTTAGGAATGAGCAGTTCTTC. Protein sequence: CASDRGLRNEQFF. This chain uses TRBV6-6 with TRBJ2-1; TRBD1 aligns across 10 bases. The CDR3 is 13 amino acids. V dropped 8 bases and J dropped 7; count of bases not matched to a gene: 5. Germline lookup yields CDR1 MNHNY and CDR2 SVGAGI (reference sequence).

The chain carries TRBV11-2 and TRBJ2-3; possible D gene TRBD1, 5 bases. V dropped 3 bases and J dropped 0 bases, with 10 bases sitting between them. Germline CDR1 and CDR2: SGHAT and FQNNGV. The CDR3 has 15 residues. The DNA of the CDR3 is TGTGCCAGCAGCTTCCAGGGAATCAGCACAGATACGCAGTATTTT. Translation: CASSFQGISTDTQYF.

The chain uses TRBV6-5 and TRBJ2-2; 7 nucleotides agree with TRBD2. With V trimmed by 0 bases and J by 2 bases, 3 bases remained unmatched. The germline V gene encodes CDR1 MNHEY and CDR2 SVGAGI. This CDR3 is 16 amino acids long. The DNA for the CDR3 is TGTGCCAGCAGTTACTCTAGCGGGCCTAACACCGGGGAGCTGTTTTTT. Translation: CASSYSSGPNTGELFF.

The J gene is TRBJ2-1, the V gene TRBV5-4, with D possibly TRBD1 on 5 matching bases. Germline V gives CDR1 SGHNT, CDR2 YYREEE (reference sequence). This CDR3 is 13 amino acids long. The germline V and J ends were trimmed by 4 bases and 5 bases, with 10 bases remaining between them. CDR3 sequence: CASSQDTNNEQFF. In DNA, the CDR3 is TGTGCCAGCAGCCAGGACACTAACAATGAGCAGTTCTTC.

The chain combines TRBV30 with TRBJ2-5, with 7 bases aligning to TRBD1. Trimming removed 3 bases from V and 8 bases from J; junction bases left unmatched: 12. The CDR3 covers 14 residues. In germline, CDR1 is GTSNPN, CDR2 SVGIG (reference sequence). The CDR3 region is CAWSPMGQRFTQYF. CDR3 nucleotides: TGTGCCTGGAGCCCGATGGGACAGCGGTTCACCCAGTACTTC.

The V call is TRBV11-1, the J call TRBJ2-1; the D gene could be TRBD1 or TRBD2 (5 bases each). Germline-derived CDR1 and CDR2 are SGHAT and FQDESV (reference sequence). V was pared by 4 bases and J by 12 bases, with 16 bases between. The CDR3 is 13 residues long. CDR3 sequence reads: CASSSSFWGTQFF. In DNA, the CDR3 is TGTGCCAGCAGCTCTAGCTTTTGGGGCACGCAGTTCTTC.

The chain couples TRBV5-6 to TRBJ2-3; 7 bases are a match to TRBD2. This CDR3 is built from 16 residues. The ends lost 3 bases at V and 3 bases at J; junction bases unmatched: 10. Germline V gene data show CDR1 as SGHDT and CDR2 as YYEEEE. The CDR3 reads CASSSRRGIGTDTQYF. The DNA for the CDR3 is TGTGCCAGCAGCTCCCGGCGGGGGATTGGTACAGATACGCAGTATTTT. Together with reference TRBV5-6 and TRBJ2-3, the CDR3 gives the full variable domain: DAGVTQSPTHLIKTRGQQVTLRCSPKSGHDTVSWYQQALGQGPQFIFQYYEEEERQRGNFPDRFSGHQFPNYSSELNVNALLLGDSALYLCASSSRRGIGTDTQYFGPGTRLTVL.

This chain links TRBV23-1 with TRBJ2-3; maybe TRBD1 (6 bases). TRBV23-1 is placed among ORFs of uncertain function. The germline V and J ends were trimmed by 2 bases and 5 bases, with 11 bases remaining between them. The CDR3 length is 14 residues. CDR3 bases: TGCGCCAGCAGTCAACACAGGGCGGAAGATACGCAGTATTTT. Amino acid sequence: CASSQHRAEDTQYF.

The chain is built from TRBV23-1 and TRBJ2-3; D gene uncertain. TRBV23-1 is placed among ORFs of uncertain function. The CDR3 sequence is 19 residues long. V gave up 2 bases and J gave up 0 bases, with 21 bases separating them. CDR3 bases: TGCGCCAGCAGTCAACCCCTGCGGTCGGGCTACTTTAGCACAGATACGCAGTATTTT. As protein: CASSQPLRSGYFSTDTQYF.

This clone was recorded only once. The chain recombines TRBV9 with TRBJ2-2; 7 nucleotides line up with TRBD1. There are 15 residues in the CDR3. Germline V lookup: CDR1 SGDLS, CDR2 YYNGEE. The J segment lost 8 bases and the V segment lost 0 bases, leaving 7 bases of the junction unmatched. CDR3 nucleotide sequence: TGTGCCAGCAGCGTAGCTACAGGGGTTCGGGGGGAGCTGTTTTTT. Amino acid sequence: CASSVATGVRGELFF.

The rearrangement links TRBV28 to TRBJ2-3, with 8 bases matching TRBD1. The V segment lost 1 base and the J segment 6 bases; nucleotides outside the gene matches: 6. Germline values: CDR1 MDHEN, CDR2 SYDVKM. This CDR3 region has 15 residues. The CDR3 region has the DNA TGTGCCAGCAGTTTATTGTCAGGGGGCATGGATACGCAGTATTTT. Translating it yields CASSLLSGGMDTQYF.

The DNA of the CDR3 is TGTGCCAGCAACGCCAGGTCGAATGAAAAACTGTTTTTT. Protein: CASNARSNEKLFF. The V call is TRBV14, the J call TRBJ1-4; D remains unclear. Looked up from germline, CDR1 is SGHDN and CDR2 is FVKESK. Between the trimmed V and J ends, which lost 7 bases and 5 bases, there was a span of 11 bases. The CDR3 runs to 13 residues.

The V and J genes are TRBV5-4 and TRBJ2-3; a weak D match, TRBD1 (5 bases). Trimming took off 1 base at V and 2 bases at J, with 11 bases between the two ends. Germline-derived CDR1 and CDR2 are SGHNT and YYREEE (reference sequence). The CDR3 covers 15 residues. The CDR3, as DNA: TGTGCCAGCAGCTTGCGGCAGGGTCCCACAGATACGCAGTATTTT. Amino acids: CASSLRQGPTDTQYF.

V usage is TRBV28 and J usage is TRBJ1-1; tentatively, D is TRBD1 (5 bases). CDR3 length: 15 residues. Trimming took off 8 bases at V and 0 bases at J, with 16 bases between the two ends. From germline, CDR1 is MDHEN and CDR2 SYDVKM. The CDR3, as DNA: TGTGCCAGCCGAGAACCGGGAGGGGTGAACACTGAAGCTTTCTTT. Protein product: CASREPGGVNTEAFF. The entire variable domain, with the rest obtained from reference TRBV28 and TRBJ1-1, is as follows: DVKVTQSSRYLVKRTGEKVFLECVQDMDHENMFWYRQDPGLGLRLIYFSYDVKMKEKGDIPEGYSVSREKKERFSLILESASTNQTSMYLCASREPGGVNTEAFFGQGTRLTVV.

This chain links TRBV29-1 with TRBJ1-1; no firm D call. This CDR3 region has 14 residues. The germline CDR1 and CDR2 sequences are SQVTM and ANQGSEA. The V gene lost 4 bases and the J gene lost 7 bases, with 19 bases spanning the gap. CDR3 sequence: CSVAILATHFEAFF. Here the CDR3 DNA reads TGCAGCGTTGCGATTCTCGCCACCCACTTTGAAGCTTTCTTT. The entire variable domain, with the rest obtained from reference TRBV29-1 and TRBJ1-1, is as follows: SAVISQKPSRDICQRGTSLTIQCQVDSQVTMMFWYRQQPGQSLTLIATANQGSEATYESGFVIDKFPISRPNLTFSTLTVSNMSPEDSSIYLCSVAILATHFEAFFGQGTRLTVV.

The V gene is TRBV5-1, the J gene TRBJ1-3; D call uncertain. The germline CDR1 and CDR2 sequences are SGHRS and YFSETQ. The V end was cut by 2 bases, the J end by 3 bases, with 12 bases between. The CDR3 contains 15 residues. The chain's CDR3 is CASSLLGSDGNTIYF. The CDR3 DNA is TGCGCCAGCAGCTTACTAGGGAGTGATGGAAACACCATATATTTT.

This chain uses TRBV24-1 with TRBJ2-5, with 8 bases that match TRBD2. The V gene end was trimmed by 1 base and the J gene end by 4 bases; junction bases not matched to a gene: 4. Germline CDR1 reads KGHDR; CDR2 reads SFDVKD. CDR3 size: 15 residues. The CDR3 protein is CATSDFRGGRETQYF. The CDR3 DNA sequence: TGTGCCACCAGTGATTTTCGGGGGGGCCGAGAGACCCAGTACTTC.